Detailed here is one T cell receptor (beta chain). Antigen specificity is unknown. This sample is part of a study of T-cell reconstitution after alpha-beta-depleted transplantation in children. CDR3 size: 15 residues. The junction had 11 bases not matched to a gene; V was cut back by 7 bases and J by 6 bases. Study-wide results and limits: Newly generated T cells supplied most T-cell counts and diversity one year post-transplant.

Unique molecular identifiers were used to barcode this TCRbeta library. MiXCR, run by TCRdb on the PCR reads, gives a single entry per CDR3 protein. The profile shows around 440,000 distinct CDR3 sequences, 16% of them singletons. The J gene is TRBJ2-2, the V gene TRBV12-3 or TRBV12-4; TRBD2 matches at 7 bases. This clonotype was obtained from a boy under three years old who had a stem cell transplant for Wiskott-Aldrich syndrome, so the T cells may come from the graft donor. The source material was PBMCs, mostly from graft donor cells, sampled 360 days after TCRalphabeta/CD19-depleted stem cell transplant. The CDR3 DNA sequence: TGTGCCAGCACTAGGAGAAAGGGGAGGGCCGGGGAGCTGTTTTTT. Protein product: CASTRRKGRAGELFF.